This T cell receptor (beta chain) was observed in a study of cytotoxic CD8 clonotypes in ibrutinib-treated CLL. Study-wide results and limits: Baseline clonality, above age-matched healthy donor levels, tracked circulating CD8+ T-cell counts.

Trimming took 2 bases from V and 4 from J, leaving 16 bases between them. The CDR3 length is 15 residues. Looked up from germline, CDR1 is SGHDT and CDR2 is YYEEEE. Comment on this clone: Its antigen remains unknown.

Data came from immunoSEQ multiplex PCR; TCRdb stores just in-frame clones and leaves some out. This repertoire shows around 21,000 clones, approximately 74% found once; its top ten account for approximately 25%. The clonotype comes from a human donor with chronic lymphocytic leukemia. Source: PBMCs, taken before ibrutinib treatment. The V and J genes are TRBV5-6 and TRBJ2-7, with D possibly being TRBD2 (5 bases). The CDR3 DNA is TGTGCCAGCAGCTTAATCGGGCCCACGGGGTACGAGCAGTACTTC. Translated, it gives CASSLIGPTGYEQYF.